This T cell receptor beta chain was observed in a study of cytomegalovirus exposure and HLA in healthy donors. The PCR made use of 60 Vbeta and 13 Jbeta primers. The protocol was immunoSEQ multiplex PCR, while the TCRdb copy is restricted to in-frame clones and leaves out a portion. Found here are 160,000 or so clones, approximately 77% of them singletons; the top ten hold more than 2.5%. J was trimmed by 3 bases and V by 0 bases; bases with no gene match: 4. The CDR3 length is 16 residues. Germline V gene data show CDR1 as MGHRA and CDR2 as YSYEKL. This chain links TRBV4-1 with TRBJ2-1, with 8 bases fitting TRBD2. The sequence derives from a female donor in good health and CMV-seronegative. The sample consisted of PBMCs. The CDR3 spells CASSQDARGVYNEQFF. Written as DNA, the CDR3 is TGCGCCAGCAGCCAAGATGCGCGGGGGGTCTACAATGAGCAGTTCTTC.